This entry lists 32 T cell receptor beta chains sequenced from one sample in a study of T cell responses to AZD1222 COVID-19 vaccine. The protocol was immunoSEQ multiplex PCR, while the TCRdb copy is restricted to in-frame clones and leaves out a portion. This sample carries roughly 150,000 clones, about 89% of them seen once, and the ten largest clones take roughly 9.1%. Sequences were derived from peripheral blood, sampled 28 days after the second AZD1222 dose. All receptors come from an adult who received the AZD1222 COVID-19 vaccine.

The chain recombines TRBV10-3 with TRBJ2-7; 16 positions match TRBD2. V lost 7 bases, J lost 7 bases, and 4 bases stayed unmatched. Germline-derived CDR1 and CDR2 are ENHRY and SYGVKD. The CDR3 spans 14 residues. DNA of the CDR3: TGTGCCATCAATCCGGGACTAGCGGGAGGGGAGCAGTACTTC. Residues: CAINPGLAGGEQYF.

V gene TRBV5-1 combines with J gene TRBJ1-6; D gene ambiguous. This CDR3 contains 14 residues. Germline-derived CDR1 and CDR2 are SGHRS and YFSETQ. Trimming took off 0 bases at V and 5 bases at J, with 6 bases between the two ends. CDR3 DNA sequence: TGCGCCAGCAGCTTGGGGACCGATAATTCACCCCTCCACTTT. Residues: CASSLGTDNSPLHF.

The chain recombines TRBV18 with TRBJ2-5; no clear D. The CDR3 spans 16 residues. The ends were cut back, 3 bases at V and 1 base at J, with 15 bases in the middle. Germline V lookup: CDR1 KGHSH, CDR2 LQKENI. The CDR3 region is CASSPLHDKLQETQYF. CDR3 in DNA: TGTGCCAGCTCACCTCTTCATGACAAGCTCCAAGAGACCCAGTACTTC.

The chain combines TRBV5-1 with TRBJ2-3; D possibly corresponds to TRBD2 (6 bases). This CDR3 is built from 16 residues. Germline assignment: CDR1 SGHRS and CDR2 YFSETQ. Trimming took off 4 bases at V and 2 bases at J, with 17 bases between the two ends. The DNA for the CDR3 is TGCGCCAGCAGCCCTGACCCGACTAGGACCACAGATACGCAGTATTTT. This encodes CASSPDPTRTTDTQYF.

This clone was seen only a few times. The gene calls are TRBV30 and TRBJ1-2; D may be TRBD1 (5 bases). Germline V gene lookup returns CDR1 GTSNPN and CDR2 SVGIG (reference sequence). Between the trimmed V and J ends, which lost 3 bases and 4 bases, there was a span of 21 bases. The length of the CDR3 is 16 residues. CDR3 protein: CAWRRGTGGATYGYTF. CDR3 nucleotides: TGTGCCTGGAGAAGAGGAACAGGTGGAGCGACCTATGGCTACACCTTC.

V usage is TRBV24-1 and J usage is TRBJ1-5; possible D gene TRBD1, 5 bases. The germline V gene encodes CDR1 KGHDR and CDR2 SFDVKD. The CDR3 has 11 residues. Between the trimmed V and J ends, which lost 9 bases and 12 bases, there was a span of 14 bases. The CDR3 reads CATENRGHQHF. The CDR3 DNA reads as TGTGCCACCGAAAATAGGGGCCACCAGCATTTT.

The rearrangement joins TRBV6-5 to TRBJ2-1; 8 nucleotides line up with TRBD2. CDR3 size: 14 residues. Germline CDR1 MNHEY, CDR2 SVGAGI. The junction had 8 bases not matched to a gene; V was cut back by 8 bases and J by 5 bases. The CDR3 loop is CASRGRGGNNEQFF. The CDR3 nucleotides read TGTGCCAGCCGGGGACGGGGGGGAAACAATGAGCAGTTCTTC.

This chain links TRBV15 with TRBJ1-1; D ambiguous. Germline V gene sequence: CDR1 LNHNV, CDR2 YYDKDF (reference sequence). The CDR3 consists of 17 residues. Trimming stripped 0 bases from V and 2 bases from J, with 16 bases between. For the CDR3, the DNA is TGTGCCACCAGCAGAGATCTCTTGAGGGAGTCAAACACTGAAGCTTTCTTT. As protein: CATSRDLLRESNTEAFF.

V and J are TRBV29-1 and TRBJ2-4, with D possibly matching TRBD2 (6 bases). Per germline, CDR1 SQVTM and CDR2 ANQGSEA. The CDR3 runs to 12 residues. Between the trimmed V and J ends, which lost 7 bases and 8 bases, there was a span of 15 bases. CDR3 protein: CSGRVGQDIQYF. The CDR3 nucleotides read TGCAGCGGGAGGGTGGGTCAGGACATTCAGTACTTC. Together with reference TRBV29-1 and TRBJ2-4, the CDR3 gives the full variable domain: SAVISQKPSRDICQRGTSLTIQCQVDSQVTMMFWYRQQPGQSLTLIATANQGSEATYESGFVIDKFPISRPNLTFSTLTVSNMSPEDSSIYLCSGRVGQDIQYFGAGTRLSVL.

This sequence joins TRBV2 and TRBJ1-1; D not certain. The CDR3 is made up of 13 amino acids. Deletions cut 5 bases from V and 10 bases from J, with 17 bases between. Germline V gene lookup returns CDR1 SNHLY and CDR2 FYNNEI. The CDR3 protein is CASSSVYTLGAFF. Here the CDR3 DNA reads TGTGCCAGCAGTTCCGTCTATACACTGGGAGCTTTCTTT.

CDR3 in amino acids: CASSSNYEQYF. CDR3 bases: TGTGCCAGCAGCTCTAACTACGAGCAGTACTTC. The V and J genes are TRBV5-4 and TRBJ2-7; D remains ambiguous. This CDR3 has 11 residues. Germline V CDR1 and CDR2: SGHNT, YYREEE (reference sequence). Trimming took 3 bases from V and 3 from J, leaving 4 bases between them.

This clone was found once. The chain is built from TRBV7-9 and TRBJ2-1; 8 nucleotides match TRBD2. V lost 3 bases and J lost 8; bases outside the gene matches: 15. This CDR3 region has 17 residues. The germline V gene has CDR1 SEHNR and CDR2 FQNEAQ (reference sequence). The CDR3: CASSFLFSGLGVDEQFF. CDR3 coding DNA: TGTGCCAGCAGCTTTTTATTCTCGGGACTAGGGGTGGATGAGCAGTTCTTC.

This chain joins TRBV24-1 and TRBJ2-1; possible D gene TRBD2, 7 bases. Germline assignment: CDR1 KGHDR and CDR2 SFDVKD. The V gene lost 4 bases and the J gene lost 0 bases, with 15 bases spanning the gap. The CDR3 length is 17 residues. The CDR3 DNA is TGTGCCACCAGTGACCCCCTGGGGGGGCCCTCCTACAATGAGCAGTTCTTC. Protein product: CATSDPLGGPSYNEQFF.

This chain links TRBV11-2 with TRBJ2-5, with D maybe TRBD2 (5 bases). Trimming left V 3 bases short and J 3 bases short, with 8 bases between. The CDR3 extends over 13 amino acids. Germline V gives CDR1 SGHAT, CDR2 FQNNGV. The CDR3 here is CASSLRAEETQYF. The CDR3 DNA reads as TGTGCCAGCAGCTTGAGGGCTGAAGAGACCCAGTACTTC.

The V and J genes are TRBV6-2 or TRBV6-3 and TRBJ2-7; TRBD1 aligns across 7 bases. The V gene end was trimmed by 0 bases and the J gene end by 3 bases; junction bases not matched to a gene: 11. The length of the CDR3 is 17 residues. The germline gives CDR1 MNHEY, CDR2 SVGEGT. CDR3 in amino acids: CASSYSMARQGSYEQYF. The CDR3 nucleotides read TGTGCCAGCAGTTACTCGATGGCTCGACAGGGCAGCTACGAGCAGTACTTC.

The J gene is TRBJ1-1, the V gene TRBV5-4, with 7 bases that match TRBD1. The CDR3 sequence is 14 residues long. V lost 4 bases and J lost 0; bases outside the gene matches: 3. Per germline, CDR1 SGHNT and CDR2 YYREEE (reference sequence). In DNA, the CDR3 is TGTGCCAGCAGCCCGGGACAGATGAACACTGAAGCTTTCTTT. This codes for CASSPGQMNTEAFF.

This sequence joins TRBV12-3 or TRBV12-4 and TRBJ1-2; D uncertain. V was trimmed by 2 bases and J by 5 bases, leaving 9 bases between them. CDR3 length: 13 amino acids. This chain's CDR3 is CASSLRAGYGYTF. As DNA, the CDR3 is TGTGCCAGCAGTTTACGAGCAGGATATGGCTACACCTTC.

The chain links TRBV3-1 (or the pseudogene TRBV3-2) to TRBJ2-7; 9 bases are a match to TRBD2. CDR1 and CDR2 (germline): LGHDT, YNNKEL (reference sequence). V shed 4 bases, J shed 3 bases, and the junction held 1 base outside the gene matches. The CDR3 is 13 residues long. The CDR3 loop reads CASSPSGIYEQYF. DNA for the CDR3: TGTGCCAGCAGCCCTAGCGGGATCTACGAGCAGTACTTC.

This sequence joins TRBV5-4 and TRBJ2-7, with a weak D call TRBD1 (7 bases). The ends were cut back, 1 base at V and 4 bases at J, with 9 bases in the middle. The germline V gene encodes CDR1 SGHNT and CDR2 YYREEE (reference sequence). This CDR3 has 13 residues. CDR3 amino acids: CASSLQGGYEQYF. For the CDR3, the DNA is TGTGCCAGCAGCTTGCAGGGGGGTTACGAGCAGTACTTC.

V gene TRBV19 combines with J gene TRBJ2-1, with 9 nucleotides matching TRBD2. Germline loops: CDR1 LNHDA, CDR2 SQIVND (reference sequence). J was trimmed by 4 bases and V by 2 bases; bases with no gene match: 21. The CDR3 consists of 21 residues. CDR3 region: CASSITPPGLAPNVAYNEQFF. In DNA form, the CDR3 reads TGTGCCAGTAGTATAACTCCCCCCGGACTAGCGCCGAACGTTGCATACAATGAGCAGTTCTTC. Full variable domain (remainder filled in from reference TRBV19 and TRBJ2-1): DGGITQSPKYLFRKEGQNVTLSCEQNLNHDAMYWYRQDPGQGLRLIYYSQIVNDFQKGDIAEGYSVSREKKESFPLTVTSAQKNPTAFYLCASSITPPGLAPNVAYNEQFFGPGTRLTVL.

The rearrangement links TRBV11-1 to TRBJ1-1; no definite D call. The V gene's germline CDR1 is SGHAT and CDR2 FQDESV (reference sequence). The ends were cut back, 5 bases at V and 0 bases at J, with 10 bases in the middle. There are 14 residues in the CDR3. In DNA form, the CDR3 reads TGTGCCAGCAGCCGGACCCCAATGAACACTGAAGCTTTCTTT. As protein: CASSRTPMNTEAFF.

V usage is TRBV7-2 and J usage is TRBJ2-2; no reliable D call. The germline gives CDR1 SGHTA, CDR2 FQGNSA. This CDR3 contains 16 residues. V was shortened by 0 bases and J by 0 bases, with 8 bases between the two germline ends. The CDR3, as DNA: TGTGCCAGCAGCTTAGCGGTGAGGCCGAACACCGGGGAGCTGTTTTTT. Translation gives CASSLAVRPNTGELFF.

The chain joins TRBV5-4 to TRBJ2-7, with D possibly TRBD2 on 6 matching bases. Germline V lookup: CDR1 SGHNT, CDR2 YYREEE (reference sequence). V dropped 3 bases and J dropped 5 bases, with 12 bases sitting between them. This CDR3 has 13 residues. CDR3 nucleotides: TGTGCCAGCAGCTCGACCGGGGGTGACGAGCAGTACTTC. It encodes CASSSTGGDEQYF.

The chain couples TRBV6-2 or TRBV6-3 to TRBJ2-3; TRBD2 matches at 7 bases. The germline V gene encodes CDR1 MNHEY and CDR2 SVGEGT. The V segment lost 2 bases and the J segment 4 bases; nucleotides outside the gene matches: 3. The CDR3 spans 14 residues. In DNA form, the CDR3 reads TGTGCCAGCAGTTACGGGGCGGGAGCAGATACGCAGTATTTT. Its translation is CASSYGAGADTQYF.

The chain carries TRBV19 and TRBJ2-1; either TRBD1 or TRBD2 may fit D (5 bases each). Germline V lookup: CDR1 LNHDA, CDR2 SQIVND (reference sequence). The V and J ends lost 4 bases and 9 bases respectively, with 10 bases between them. The length of the CDR3 is 12 residues. The CDR3 DNA reads as TGTGCCAGTAGTAAACAGGCGGGTGAGCAGTTCTTC. It specifies CASSKQAGEQFF.

This rearrangement joins TRBV30 to TRBJ1-1; D unresolved. Germline CDR1 GTSNPN, CDR2 SVGIG (reference sequence). The CDR3 extends over 13 amino acids. With 2 bases removed from V and 1 base from J, the gap between germline ends came to 8 bases. As DNA, the CDR3 is TGTGCCTGGAGTCCCCGACGGAACACTGAAGCTTTCTTT. Its translation: CAWSPRRNTEAFF. The full variable domain, with the rest looked up from reference TRBV30 and TRBJ1-1, is SQTIHQWPATLVQPVGSPLSLECTVEGTSNPNLYWYRQAAGRGLQLLFYSVGIGQISSEVPQNLSASRPQDRQFILSSKKLLLSDSGFYLCAWSPRRNTEAFFGQGTRLTVV.

This clone showed up just a few times. This rearrangement joins TRBV19 to TRBJ2-7; D is possibly TRBD2 (5 bases). This CDR3 comprises 13 residues. V shed 5 bases and J shed 3 bases, with 11 bases lying between them. Germline loops: CDR1 LNHDA, CDR2 SQIVND (reference sequence). CDR3 sequence: CASSLAADYEQYF. CDR3 coding DNA: TGTGCCAGTAGTTTAGCAGCGGACTACGAGCAGTACTTC.

The J gene is TRBJ2-7, the V gene TRBV28; 7 bases match TRBD2. CDR3 length: 14 residues. Losses at the gene ends were 4 bases for V and 2 bases for J; bases not matched to a gene: 5. The germline V gene encodes CDR1 MDHEN and CDR2 SYDVKM. CDR3 sequence: CASSSGGTTYEQYF. The CDR3 DNA follows: TGTGCCAGCAGTTCAGGCGGGACTACCTACGAGCAGTACTTC.

This rearrangement joins TRBV30 to TRBJ1-2; maybe TRBD1 (5 bases). The length of the CDR3 is 14 residues. CDR1 is GTSNPN, CDR2 SVGIG, per germline (reference sequence). Trimming removed 3 bases from V and 2 bases from J, with 13 bases in between. CDR3 DNA: TGTGCCTGGAGCCACCAGGGCCTGAACTATGGCTACACCTTC. It codes for CAWSHQGLNYGYTF.

The J gene is TRBJ2-3, the V gene TRBV7-3; 13 bases are shared with TRBD2. V lost 5 bases and J lost 4; bases outside the gene matches: 6. The CDR3 is made up of 16 amino acids. CDR1 is SGHTA, CDR2 FQGTGA, per germline. The CDR3 DNA reads TGTGCCAGCAGCCCCGGACTAGCGGGAGCGGCAGATACGCAGTATTTT. Protein sequence: CASSPGLAGAADTQYF.

The rearrangement joins TRBV5-8 to TRBJ2-3; D is possibly TRBD2 (6 bases). V was shortened by 2 bases and J by 3 bases, with 7 bases between the two germline ends. The CDR3 has 13 amino acids. Germline CDR1 reads SGHTS; CDR2 reads YDEGEE. The CDR3 is CASSFRGTDTQYF. CDR3 in DNA: TGTGCCAGCAGCTTCCGGGGGACAGATACGCAGTATTTT.

The CDR3 DNA follows: TGTGCCACCAGCAGACCGGGATCTCACAATGAGCAGTTCTTC. Translated, it gives CATSRPGSHNEQFF. This chain joins TRBV15 and TRBJ2-1; a possible D gene is TRBD2 (5 bases). The V gene's germline CDR1 is LNHNV and CDR2 YYDKDF (reference sequence). The CDR3 covers 14 residues. Between the trimmed V and J ends, which lost 2 bases and 5 bases, there was a span of 10 bases.